These 16 T cell receptor beta chains originate from one sample sequenced in a study of CD8 T cells in ankylosing spondylitis. Study-wide results and caveats: It appeared that ankylosing spondylitis blood was characterized by a TCR beta motif of 8 or 9 highly homologous variants.

TCRdb called the 5' RACE reads again in MiXCR, with one record for every CDR3 protein. There are over 450,000 distinct CDR3 sequences in the sample; approximately 12% occur only once, and under 7.5% lies in the top ten. Their antigen targets remain unknown. Material for sequencing was blood, either unsorted or a sorted T cell fraction (not recorded which). The receptor set was obtained from a male donor with ankylosing spondylitis.

At least ten counts were recorded for this clonotype. V usage is TRBV18 and J usage is TRBJ2-3; perhaps D is TRBD1 or TRBD2 (5 bases each). This CDR3 is built from 17 residues. In germline, CDR1 is KGHSH, CDR2 LQKENI. Between the trimmed V and J ends, which lost 8 bases and 5 bases, there was a span of 26 bases. DNA of the CDR3: TGTGCCAGCAGGAACCGGGACCTCGTCCCTTCGGGAGATACGCAGTATTTT. Translated, it gives CASRNRDLVPSGDTQYF.

This clonotype was seen a few times. V and J are TRBV20-1 and TRBJ1-4; D not resolved. The ends were cut back, 1 base at V and 5 bases at J, with 2 bases in the middle. The CDR3 has 11 residues. Germline CDR1 and CDR2: DFQATT and SNEGSKA (reference sequence). The CDR3 is CSARANEKLFF. The DNA of the CDR3 is TGCAGTGCTAGAGCAAATGAAAAACTGTTTTTT.

This clonotype was observed once. The chain uses TRBV11-2 and TRBJ2-7; D is ambiguous. V was pared by 0 bases and J by 5 bases, with 11 bases between. The CDR3 consists of 14 residues. Germline V CDR1 and CDR2: SGHAT, FQNNGV. The CDR3 is CASSLDGRVHEQYV. The CDR3 DNA follows: TGTGCCAGCAGCTTAGATGGAAGGGTTCACGAGCAGTACGTC.

This clonotype has ten or more counts. The V call is TRBV14, the J call TRBJ2-3; D is unresolved. The germline V and J ends were trimmed by 2 bases and 6 bases, with 3 bases remaining between them. This CDR3 region has 11 residues. Germline CDR1 is SGHDN and CDR2 is FVKESK. CDR3: CASSQLDTQYF. CDR3 nucleotides: TGTGCCAGCAGCCAACTGGATACGCAGTATTTT. The whole variable domain, filled in from reference TRBV14 and TRBJ2-3, reads EAGVTQFPSHSVIEKGQTVTLRCDPISGHDNLYWYRRVMGKEIKFLLHFVKESKQDESGMPNNRFLAERTGGTYSTLKVQPAELEDSGVYFCASSQLDTQYFGPGTRLTVL.

This clonotype was seen ten or more times. This sequence joins TRBV3-1 and TRBJ2-7; 7 positions agree with TRBD2. The CDR3 extends over 15 amino acids. The V segment lost 0 bases and the J segment 0 bases; nucleotides outside the gene matches: 2. CDR1 is LGHDT, CDR2 YNNKEL, per germline (reference sequence). The DNA for the CDR3 is TGTGCCAGCAGCCAAGAGCTAGCGGCCTCCTACGAGCAGTACTTC. It is translated as CASSQELAASYEQYF.

V gene TRBV10-1 combines with J gene TRBJ2-6; either TRBD1 or TRBD2 may fit D (5 bases each). V gave up 4 bases and J gave up 0 bases, with 13 bases separating them. This CDR3 is built from 17 residues. Germline loops: CDR1 WNHNN, CDR2 SYGVQD (reference sequence). CDR3 coding DNA: TGCGCCAGCAGTGGGGACCGTTACGTCTCTGGGGCCAACGTCCTGACTTTC. Protein product: CASSGDRYVSGANVLTF.

The rearrangement uses TRBV5-1 and TRBJ2-3, with no clear D. Germline V gene sequence: CDR1 SGHRS, CDR2 YFSETQ. V shed 0 bases and J shed 10 bases, with 9 bases lying between them. The CDR3 is 12 residues long. CDR3 sequence: CASSLDSQAQYF. CDR3 bases: TGCGCCAGCAGCTTGGACAGTCAGGCGCAGTATTTT.

The rearrangement uses TRBV12-3 or TRBV12-4 and TRBJ1-4; no reliable D call. The CDR3 is 16 amino acids. V lost 0 bases, J lost 1 base, and 9 bases lay in between. The CDR3: CASSLAPPETNEKLFF. The CDR3 nucleotides read TGTGCCAGCAGTTTAGCGCCTCCTGAAACTAATGAAAAACTGTTTTTT.

This sequence joins TRBV5-1 and TRBJ2-1, with a possible D match to TRBD1 (5 bases). The length of the CDR3 is 15 residues. The V gene lost 0 bases and the J gene lost 8 bases, with 15 bases spanning the gap. Germline lookup yields CDR1 SGHRS and CDR2 YFSETQ. The CDR3 DNA sequence: TGCGCCAGCAGCTTGGAACTGAGGCAGGGCCATGAGCAGTTCTTC. Translating gives CASSLELRQGHEQFF.

This clonotype occurred many times. The chain employs TRBV7-8 and TRBJ1-5; no reliable D call. Germline assignment: CDR1 SGHVS and CDR2 FQNEAQ. CDR3 length equals 13 residues. V gave up 4 bases and J gave up 5 bases, with 9 bases separating them. CDR3 in DNA: TGTGCCAGCAGCTCTGGACGGGATCAGCCCCAGCATTTT. Translation gives CASSSGRDQPQHF.

This clonotype occurred a few times. For the CDR3, the DNA is TGTGCCAGCAGACTAGAATACAATGAGCAGTTCTTC. Its translation: CASRLEYNEQFF. V gene TRBV25-1 combines with J gene TRBJ2-1; weak D call: TRBD2 (5 bases). Germline lookup yields CDR1 MGHDK and CDR2 SYGVNS. This CDR3 spans 12 amino acids. V was shortened by 6 bases and J by 4 bases, with 7 bases between the two germline ends.

This clonotype showed up just a few times. The gene calls are TRBV2 and TRBJ2-5; D may match TRBD1 or TRBD2 (5 bases each). The CDR3 covers 13 residues. V shed 3 bases and J shed 5 bases, with 10 bases lying between them. The germline gives CDR1 SNHLY, CDR2 FYNNEI. CDR3 region: CASSDGAGETQYF. The CDR3 DNA reads as TGTGCCAGCAGTGACGGGGCCGGGGAGACCCAGTACTTC.

This clonotype was found a few times. The rearrangement joins TRBV6-6 to TRBJ1-5; D gene uncertain. The CDR3 has 12 residues. Trimming removed 5 bases from V and 3 bases from J, with 5 bases in between. Germline loops: CDR1 MNHNY, CDR2 SVGAGI (reference sequence). CDR3 nucleotides: TGTGCCAGCAGTGGTAACAATCAGCCCCAGCATTTT. This sequence encodes CASSGNNQPQHF.

The V call is TRBV2, the J call TRBJ2-7; 7 bases align to TRBD2. The germline CDR1 and CDR2 sequences are SNHLY and FYNNEI. Trimming took 8 bases from V and 6 from J; bases not matched to a gene: 13. This CDR3 contains 14 residues. The CDR3 loop is CASVRSGNSGEQYF. The CDR3 region has the DNA TGTGCCAGCGTGAGGAGCGGGAATAGTGGCGAGCAGTACTTC.

The chain couples TRBV4-1 to TRBJ2-5; possibly TRBD2 for D (5 bases). V lost 5 bases to trimming and J lost 3 bases, with 16 bases between them. Germline V gene sequence: CDR1 MGHRA, CDR2 YSYEKL. CDR3 size: 15 residues. This CDR3 is CASSITGFAKETQYF. CDR3 sequence (DNA): TGCGCCAGCAGCATAACGGGATTCGCAAAAGAGACCCAGTACTTC.

This clonotype was counted at least ten times. The V and J genes are TRBV7-6 and TRBJ1-1, with a possible D match to TRBD1 (5 bases). This CDR3 region has 14 residues. Germline CDR1 and CDR2: SGHVS and FNYEAQ. V was clipped by 5 bases and J by 1 base, with 11 bases between them. The CDR3 coding sequence is TGTGCCAGCAGCCTCGCTCAGGGGAACACTGAAGCTTTCTTT. Amino acid sequence: CASSLAQGNTEAFF.